This T cell receptor beta chain was found in a study of blood T cell repertoires in COVID-19 (dated by TCRdb to between 2020 and 2021). Concerning the study at large: Collaborator samples came from the United States, Italy and Spain and covered acute and convalescent phases of COVID-19. The prospective study material was composed of cDNA or gDNA derived from T cells, B-cell-depleted T cells, or PBMCs. The dataset comprised deeply sampled blood TCRbeta repertoires from subjects exposed to, actively infected with, or recovered from COVID-19. The repertoires were made available in a free public database intended to serve as a resource for research on the immune response to SARS-CoV-2. Samples came from the ongoing ImmuneRACE study (first 160 participants) plus 1,254 subjects from 6 global collaborators. A de-identified subject ID, COVID-19 status, age in years and sex were almost always included in the sample metadata. Where available, HLA class I and class II types were taken from metadata supplied by the sample provider and were not determined by assay-based typing. Study-wide conclusions, independent of this receptor: How much clinical and demographic metadata was included differed by source and by participant, and the metadata was provided uncurated.

TCRbeta CDR3 regions were amplified from genomic DNA by means of the immunoSEQ Assay, a bias-controlled multiplex PCR. Turning to the authors' computational methods: Nucleated cell counts per sample were estimated from amplification of reference gene primers within the assay. To quantify the absolute abundance of each unique TCRbeta CDR3 rearrangement, sequence reads were collapsed and filtered. For each sample, productive Simpson clonality was calculated as the square root of Simpson's diversity index across productive rearrangements. What TCRdb holds here is the immuneACCESS table cut down to in-frame rearrangements. Part of the clones is not present; checked against another copy, under half of the missing clones reflect an unresolved V gene, and the others are unexplained. From that table come the V and J calls and clone size; the DNA was used to work out D and trimming. Present in this sample are about 98,000 clones, about 85% of which were seen just once. Roughly 4.3% of the sample is taken by the ten largest.

Worth noting for this clone: Its target antigen remains unknown. Base qualities are not at hand, and no much larger clone is one base apart.

The collaborating institutions used their own protocols to collect whole blood in K2EDTA tubes. For TCRbeta analysis, collaborators shipped samples as frozen whole blood, isolated PBMCs, or DNA extracted from either of those sample types. The CDR3 runs 15 amino acids, cysteine and phenylalanine included. Solely the CDR3 DNA is kept, with 45 bases framed from the first base. Looking up the germline V gene yields CDR1 MNHEY and CDR2 SVGAGI. V trim: 4 bases; J trim: 6 bases; unmatched bases: 10. The sequencing sample was made of peripheral blood. The source of this sequence is a man in his 70s with acute or convalescent COVID-19. Recombination connected TRBV6-5 to TRBJ1-1, with 8 bases in between that match TRBD1. The CDR3 reads as follows: CASSSDREFYAEAFF. The DNA is as follows: TGTGCCAGCAGTTCGGACAGGGAGTTTTATGCTGAAGCTTTCTTT.